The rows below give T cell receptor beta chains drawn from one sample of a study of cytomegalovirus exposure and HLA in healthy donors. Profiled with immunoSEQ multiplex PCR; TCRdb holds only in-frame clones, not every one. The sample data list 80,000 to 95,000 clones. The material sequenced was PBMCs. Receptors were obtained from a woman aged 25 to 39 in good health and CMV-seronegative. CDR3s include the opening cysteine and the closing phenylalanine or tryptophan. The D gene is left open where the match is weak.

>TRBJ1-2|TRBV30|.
TGTGCCTGGAGTATAACACGACGGGGAAGTGGCTACACCTTC
CAWSITRRGSGYTF
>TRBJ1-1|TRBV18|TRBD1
TGTGCCAGCTCACCACAGGGGGCGACGAACACTGAAGCTTTCTTT
CASSPQGATNTEAFF
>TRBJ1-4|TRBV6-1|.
TGTGCCAGCAGTGGTCGGCAGGGTAATGAAAAACTGTTTTTT
CASSGRQGNEKLFF
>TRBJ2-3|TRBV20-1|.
TGCAGTGTTCAACTAGCTGATACGCAGTATTTT
CSVQLADTQYF
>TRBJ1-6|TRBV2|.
TGTGCCAGCAGTGCGGACACCAATAATTCACCCCTCCACTTT
CASSADTNNSPLHF
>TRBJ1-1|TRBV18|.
TGTGCCAGCTCACCCCTGGGCCGTGTTGGCACTGAAGCTTTCTTT
CASSPLGRVGTEAFF
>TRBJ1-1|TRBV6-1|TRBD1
TGTGCCAGCAGTGTCGGAAGACGGACAGGGAGGACTGAAGCTTTCTTT
CASSVGRRTGRTEAFF
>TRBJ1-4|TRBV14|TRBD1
TGTGCCAGCAGCCAAGGACAGGGGAGGCATGAAAAACTGTTTTTT
CASSQGQGRHEKLFF
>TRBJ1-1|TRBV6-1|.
TGTGCCAGCAGTGAGGCGTCAACATGGGGAGTGGCTGAAGCTTTCTTT
CASSEASTWGVAEAFF
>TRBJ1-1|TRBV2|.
TGTGCCAGCACGGGGACTGAGAACACTGAAGCTTTCTTT
CASTGTENTEAFF
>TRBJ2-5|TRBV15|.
TGTGCCACCAGCAGATTCGACTCGGAAGAAGAGACCCAGTACTTC
CATSRFDSEEETQYF
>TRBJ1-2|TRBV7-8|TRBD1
TGTGCCAGCAAACCACAGGGGGCCTATGGCTACACCTTC
CASKPQGAYGYTF
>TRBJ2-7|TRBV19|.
TGTGCCAGTAGTATGCGGATGGGCGAGCAGTACTTC
CASSMRMGEQYF
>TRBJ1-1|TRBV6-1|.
TGTGCCAGCAGTGAAAGGGCATCGGGGACTGAAGCTTTCTTT
CASSERASGTEAFF
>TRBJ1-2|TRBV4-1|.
TGCGCCAGCAGCCCTTCGACAGGCCCCACCTATGGCTACACCTTC
CASSPSTGPTYGYTF
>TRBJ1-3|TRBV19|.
TGTGCCAGTAGTCGCCGGGGAACCTCTGGAAACACCATATATTTT
CASSRRGTSGNTIYF
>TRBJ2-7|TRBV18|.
TGTGCCAGCTCACTTAGGGGTGGGTTCGAGCAGTACTTC
CASSLRGGFEQYF
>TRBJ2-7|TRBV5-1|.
TGCGCCAGCAGCTTAGAGCCCGGGTCCTACGAGCAGTACTTC
CASSLEPGSYEQYF
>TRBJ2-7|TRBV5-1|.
TGCGCCAGCAGCTTGGGGCAGGGGCAGCGGTACGAGCAGTACTTC
CASSLGQGQRYEQYF
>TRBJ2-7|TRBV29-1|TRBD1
TGCAGCGTTGTAGGTCGGGACAGCTCCTACGAGCAGTACTTC
CSVVGRDSSYEQYF
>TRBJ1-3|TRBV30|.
TGTGCCTGGAGTGCGGGGGATGGAAACACCATATATTTT
CAWSAGDGNTIYF